Listed below are T cell receptor beta chains from one sample, sequenced in a study of CD8 T cells in Susac syndrome. Each CDR3 protein is one row after TCRdb ran MiXCR on the immunoSEQ multiplex PCR reads. The sample consists of about 80,000 distinct CDR3 sequences, 93% of them appearing once. Sequenced material: CD4+ T cells from PBMCs. The receptors stem from a human donor with Susac syndrome. Each CDR3 is given with its conserved first and last residue. D genes are given only for firm matches. Only part of the rows carry a size: once, few, many, or a class if the clone is expanded.

CDR3nt: TGTGCCAGCAGTTTATCCAAGGGCAAACAGCCCCAGCATTTT; CDR3aa: CASSLSKGKQPQHF; j_gene: TRBJ1-5; abundance: once; d_gene: .; len: 14; v_gene: TRBV27
CDR3nt: TGCGCCAGCAGCTTAGTAAGGGGACTAGCGGAATACACAGATACGCAGTATTTT; CDR3aa: CASSLVRGLAEYTDTQYF; j_gene: TRBJ2-3; abundance: once; d_gene: TRBD2; len: 18; v_gene: TRBV5-1
CDR3nt: TGTGCCAGCAGTTACGGCCCCGGGGCAAGCGGCTACGAGCAGTACTTC; CDR3aa: CASSYGPGASGYEQYF; j_gene: TRBJ2-7; abundance: .; d_gene: .; len: 16; v_gene: TRBV6-5
CDR3nt: TGTGCCATCAGCGCGGGACATAACTATGGCTACACCTTC; CDR3aa: CAISAGHNYGYTF; j_gene: TRBJ1-2; abundance: .; d_gene: .; len: 13; v_gene: TRBV10-3
CDR3nt: TGTGCCAGCAGCTCGCTAGGGGCGGGCGGGGAGCTGTTTTTT; CDR3aa: CASSSLGAGGELFF; j_gene: TRBJ2-2; abundance: .; d_gene: .; len: 14; v_gene: TRBV7-2
CDR3nt: TGTGCCAGCAGCCCACGTGAAGCGGGAGTTTCTGGGGCCAACGTCCTGACTTTC; CDR3aa: CASSPREAGVSGANVLTF; j_gene: TRBJ2-6; abundance: .; d_gene: TRBD2; len: 18; v_gene: TRBV7-6
CDR3nt: TGTGCCACGAGACAGGGGGCGATGAGCAATGAGCAGTTCTTC; CDR3aa: CATRQGAMSNEQFF; j_gene: TRBJ2-1; abundance: once; d_gene: TRBD1; len: 14; v_gene: TRBV24-1
CDR3nt: TGTGCCAGCACCTCCGGGGGGAAGATTATCTATGGCTACACCTTC; CDR3aa: CASTSGGKIIYGYTF; j_gene: TRBJ1-2; abundance: .; d_gene: .; len: 15; v_gene: TRBV5-4
CDR3nt: TGCAGTGCTAGAGACGGACAGGGTGGAGGAGATGAGCAGTTCTTC; CDR3aa: CSARDGQGGGDEQFF; j_gene: TRBJ2-1; abundance: .; d_gene: TRBD1; len: 15; v_gene: TRBV20-1
CDR3nt: TGTGCCATCAACTCCGGGGCCAACGTCCTGACTTTC; CDR3aa: CAINSGANVLTF; j_gene: TRBJ2-6; abundance: .; d_gene: .; len: 12; v_gene: TRBV6-2/TRBV6-3
CDR3nt: TGTGCCAGCAGCTTGGCGAGGGGACTCGCCACTGAAGCTTTCTTT; CDR3aa: CASSLARGLATEAFF; j_gene: TRBJ1-1; abundance: .; d_gene: .; len: 15; v_gene: TRBV5-6